This T cell receptor beta chain was profiled in a study of T cell responses to AZD1222 COVID-19 vaccine (dated by TCRdb to the early 2020s). At the level of the whole study: AZD1222 recipients whose second dose came at about 4 weeks and those whose second dose came at about 12 weeks were combined into one group, since spike-specific TCR depth and breadth did not differ between the two schedules. TCR sequencing was performed for roughly 250 trial participants, of whom around 200 were given two doses of AZD1222 and roughly 25 were given two doses of MenACWY control vaccine. Enrollment into the trials was organized by age into subgroups of 18-55, 56-69 and 70-plus years, and those subgroups contained about 150, 27 and 61 TCR-sequenced participants, respectively. The paper's findings and limits, for the study overall: In the small 56-69-year group, the increase in depth fell short of significance, most likely because of low power. Conclusions about previously exposed vaccinees are limited because only five to seven AZD1222 recipients were SARS-CoV-2 seropositive at baseline. After two AZD1222 doses, both the breadth and the depth of spike-specific TCRs were significantly higher than at day 0 and than in MenACWY recipients. No day 14 peak-response samples were available, so repertoires were characterized only after the peak T cell response. The vaccine-associated CD4 TCRs covered the entire spike protein, and the dominant responses fell in regions 160-218 and 743-854. Participants were mostly white British, with more females than males. The authors suggested clonal diversity may have been underestimated. Reportedly, close to half of the unique spike-specific TCRs recognized epitopes lying outside the regions that are mutated in the B.1.351 and B.1.1.7 variants.

The CDR3 regions of human TCRbeta chains were analyzed by immunosequencing. The study's own analysis went as follows. Repertoire TCRs were checked for matches against a reference library of SARS-CoV-2-specific TCRs that had been generated using the MIRA antigen-specificity platform. Breadth was defined as the fraction of unique TCRs that were SARS-CoV-2-associated. Depth was defined as the fraction of total T cells that were SARS-CoV-2-associated. Using the MIRA data, each spike-specific TCR was assigned both to the spike region to which the TCR was reactive and to a CD4 or CD8 class. Log10-transformed breadth and depth values were compared by one-way ANOVA with Sidak's multiple comparisons tests. TCRdb stores this immuneACCESS table with in-frame sequences only. Part of the clones is absent; in the studies checked, under half of the shortfall reflects unresolved V genes, and no reason is known for the rest. That table is the source of V, J and clone size, and D and trimming were worked out from the DNA. In all, the sample holds 120,000 or so clones, and over 80% of those were seen once. Over 0.95% of the sample rests with the top ten.

The time point label for this specimen denotes: baseline before first vaccination. Samples from vaccinated people were obtained from the UK trials COV001 and COV002, which included a single-blind randomized controlled phase 2/3 trial of AZD1222 (ChAdOx1 nCoV-19) in healthy adults. For TCRbeta chain sequencing, PBMC samples were collected from trial participants at day 0 and at day 28 after the second dose. CDR1 MDHEN and CDR2 SYDVKM were looked up in the germline V gene. Its CDR3 holds 15 amino acids, cysteine through phenylalanine. Just the 45-base CDR3 DNA is kept, in frame starting at base 1. V is pared back by 5 bases and J by 2 bases, with 15 bases lying between the germline termini. Note on this clone: The clone's antigen remains unknown. It has no much larger one-base neighbor in the sample; base qualities were not kept. Other DNA sequences of this sample code for an identical CDR3.

This receptor chain uses TRBV28 and TRBJ1-2; TRBD1 is a possible D gene, resting on 5 matching bases. The clonotype comes from an adult in good health. The source was peripheral blood, collected on day 0 of AZD1222 vaccination. The CDR3 protein is CASSLPSGTNYGYTF. The DNA is as follows: TGTGCCAGCAGTCTGCCCTCCGGGACGAACTATGGCTACACCTTC.